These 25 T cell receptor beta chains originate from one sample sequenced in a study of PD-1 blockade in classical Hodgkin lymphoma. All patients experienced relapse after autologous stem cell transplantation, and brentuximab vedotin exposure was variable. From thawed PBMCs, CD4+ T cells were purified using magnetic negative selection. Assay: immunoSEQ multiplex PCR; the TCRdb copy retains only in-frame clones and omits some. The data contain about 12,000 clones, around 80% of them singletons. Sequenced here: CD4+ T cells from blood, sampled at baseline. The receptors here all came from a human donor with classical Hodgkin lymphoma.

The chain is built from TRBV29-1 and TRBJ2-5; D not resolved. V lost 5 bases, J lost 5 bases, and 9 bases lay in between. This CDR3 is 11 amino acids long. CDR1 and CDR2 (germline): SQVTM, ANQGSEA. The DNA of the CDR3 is TGCAGCGTTCAGCCCCCGGAGACCCAGTACTTC. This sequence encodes CSVQPPETQYF.

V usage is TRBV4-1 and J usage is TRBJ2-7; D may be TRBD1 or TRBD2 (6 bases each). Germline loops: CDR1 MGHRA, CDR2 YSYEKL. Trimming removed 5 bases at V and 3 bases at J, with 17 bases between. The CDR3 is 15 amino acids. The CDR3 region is CASSSREGGHYEQYF. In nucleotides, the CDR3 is TGCGCCAGCAGCTCCCGAGAGGGGGGCCACTACGAGCAGTACTTC.

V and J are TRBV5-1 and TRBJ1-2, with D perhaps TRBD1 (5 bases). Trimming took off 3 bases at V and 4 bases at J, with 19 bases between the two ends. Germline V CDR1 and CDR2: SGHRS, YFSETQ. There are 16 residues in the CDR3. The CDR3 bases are TGCGCCAGCAGCTCTGCCGGGTTTGGGGGAAGCTATGGCTACACCTTC. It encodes CASSSAGFGGSYGYTF.

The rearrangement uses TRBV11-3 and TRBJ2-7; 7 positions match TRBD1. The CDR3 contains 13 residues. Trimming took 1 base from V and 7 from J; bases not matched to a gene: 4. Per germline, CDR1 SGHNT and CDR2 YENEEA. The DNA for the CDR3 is TGTGCCAGCAGCTTAGCGGCCAGGGGGGAGCAGTACTTC. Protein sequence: CASSLAARGEQYF.

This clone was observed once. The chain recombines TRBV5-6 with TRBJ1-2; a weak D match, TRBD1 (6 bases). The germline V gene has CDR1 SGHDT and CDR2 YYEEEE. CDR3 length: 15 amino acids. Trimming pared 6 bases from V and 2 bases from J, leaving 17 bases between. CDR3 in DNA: TGTGCCAGCATCCCCCTTGGGGGGCAGAACTATGGCTACACCTTC. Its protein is CASIPLGGQNYGYTF. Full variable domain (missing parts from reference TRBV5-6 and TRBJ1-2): DAGVTQSPTHLIKTRGQQVTLRCSPKSGHDTVSWYQQALGQGPQFIFQYYEEEERQRGNFPDRFSGHQFPNYSSELNVNALLLGDSALYLCASIPLGGQNYGYTFGSGTRLTVV.

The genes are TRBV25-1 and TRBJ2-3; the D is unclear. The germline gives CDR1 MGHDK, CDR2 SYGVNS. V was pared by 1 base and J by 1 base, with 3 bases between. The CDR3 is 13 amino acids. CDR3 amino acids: CASSESGTDTQYF. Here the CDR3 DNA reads TGTGCCAGCAGTGAATCCGGCACAGATACGCAGTATTTT.

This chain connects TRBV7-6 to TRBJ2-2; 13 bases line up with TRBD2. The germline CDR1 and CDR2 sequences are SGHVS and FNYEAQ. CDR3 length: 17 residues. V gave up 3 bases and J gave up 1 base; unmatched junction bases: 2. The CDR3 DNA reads TGTGCCAGCAGCTTTGGACTAGCGGGGGTGAACACCGGGGAGCTGTTTTTT. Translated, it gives CASSFGLAGVNTGELFF.

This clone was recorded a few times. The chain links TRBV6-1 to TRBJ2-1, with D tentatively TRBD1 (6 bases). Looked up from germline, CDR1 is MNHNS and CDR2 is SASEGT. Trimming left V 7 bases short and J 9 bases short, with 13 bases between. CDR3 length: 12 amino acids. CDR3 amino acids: CASTTSGVEQFF. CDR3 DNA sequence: TGTGCCAGCACCACCTCAGGGGTTGAGCAGTTCTTC.

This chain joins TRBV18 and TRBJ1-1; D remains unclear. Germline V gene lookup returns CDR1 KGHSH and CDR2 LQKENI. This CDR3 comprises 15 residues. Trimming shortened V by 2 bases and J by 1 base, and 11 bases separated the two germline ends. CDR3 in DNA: TGTGCCAGCTCACCATTCGGTCAGGAGAACACTGAAGCTTTCTTT. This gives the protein CASSPFGQENTEAFF.

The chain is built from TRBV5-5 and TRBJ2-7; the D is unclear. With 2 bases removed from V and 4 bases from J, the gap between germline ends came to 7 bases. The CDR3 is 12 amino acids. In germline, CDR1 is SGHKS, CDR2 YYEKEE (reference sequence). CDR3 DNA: TGTGCCAGCAGCTTAAAAGGATACGAGCAGTACTTC. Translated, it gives CASSLKGYEQYF.

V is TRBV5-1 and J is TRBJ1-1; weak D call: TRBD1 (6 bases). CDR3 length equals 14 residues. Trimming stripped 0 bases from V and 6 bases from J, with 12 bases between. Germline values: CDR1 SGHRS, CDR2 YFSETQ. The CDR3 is CASSLARGLSEAFF. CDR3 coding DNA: TGCGCCAGCAGCTTGGCCAGGGGCCTGTCTGAAGCTTTCTTT.

The CDR3 is CASSLDSTDTQYF. The DNA of the CDR3 is TGCGCCAGCAGCTTGGACAGCACAGATACGCAGTATTTT. The chain uses TRBV5-1 and TRBJ2-3; D gene uncertain. The germline V and J ends were trimmed by 0 bases and 0 bases, with 2 bases remaining between them. The CDR3 has 13 amino acids. Germline V CDR1 and CDR2: SGHRS, YFSETQ.

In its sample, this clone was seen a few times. The CDR3: CASSLTGRRVNYGYTF. The DNA for the CDR3 is TGTGCCAGCAGTTTAACGGGTCGGCGCGTCAACTATGGCTACACCTTC. This chain joins TRBV27 and TRBJ1-2; D unresolved. Trimming took 2 bases from V and 2 from J, leaving 15 bases between them. Per the germline V gene, CDR1 is MNHEY and CDR2 is SMNVEV (reference sequence). This CDR3 is 16 amino acids long.

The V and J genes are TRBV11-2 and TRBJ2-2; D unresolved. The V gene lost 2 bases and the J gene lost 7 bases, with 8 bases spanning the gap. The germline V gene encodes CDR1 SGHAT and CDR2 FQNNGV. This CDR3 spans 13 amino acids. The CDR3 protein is CASSLSGGGELFF. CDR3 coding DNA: TGTGCCAGCAGCTTAAGTGGTGGCGGGGAGCTGTTTTTT.

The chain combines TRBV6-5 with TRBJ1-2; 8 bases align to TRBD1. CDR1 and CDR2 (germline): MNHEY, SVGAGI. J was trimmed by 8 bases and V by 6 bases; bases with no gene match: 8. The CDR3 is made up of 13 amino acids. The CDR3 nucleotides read TGTGCCAGCAGCTCGACAGGGGTAGGCGGCTACACCTTC. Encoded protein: CASSSTGVGGYTF.

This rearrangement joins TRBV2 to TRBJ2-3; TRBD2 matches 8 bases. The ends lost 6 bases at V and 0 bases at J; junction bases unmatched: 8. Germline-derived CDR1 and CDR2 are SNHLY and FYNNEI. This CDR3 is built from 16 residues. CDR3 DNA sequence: TGTGCCAGCAGGACGCGGGGGGCCTCTAGCACAGATACGCAGTATTTT. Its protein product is CASRTRGASSTDTQYF.

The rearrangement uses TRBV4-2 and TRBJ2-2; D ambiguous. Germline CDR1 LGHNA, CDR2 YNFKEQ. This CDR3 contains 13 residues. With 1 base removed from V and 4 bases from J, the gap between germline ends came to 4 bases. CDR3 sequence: CASSQASTGELFF. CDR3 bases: TGTGCCAGCAGCCAAGCGAGCACCGGGGAGCTGTTTTTT.

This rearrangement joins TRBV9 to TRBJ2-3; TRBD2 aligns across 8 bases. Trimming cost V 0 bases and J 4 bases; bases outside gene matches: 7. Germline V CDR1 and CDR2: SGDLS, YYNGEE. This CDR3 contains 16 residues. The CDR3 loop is CASSVAGGASADTQYF. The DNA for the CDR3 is TGTGCCAGCAGCGTAGCCGGGGGGGCCAGCGCAGATACGCAGTATTTT.

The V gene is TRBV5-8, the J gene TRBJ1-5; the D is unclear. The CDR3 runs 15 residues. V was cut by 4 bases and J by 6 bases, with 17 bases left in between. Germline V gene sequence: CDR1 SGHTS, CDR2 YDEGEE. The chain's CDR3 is CASSQTVGAGQPQHF. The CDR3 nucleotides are TGTGCCAGCAGCCAAACCGTCGGTGCCGGTCAGCCCCAGCATTTT.

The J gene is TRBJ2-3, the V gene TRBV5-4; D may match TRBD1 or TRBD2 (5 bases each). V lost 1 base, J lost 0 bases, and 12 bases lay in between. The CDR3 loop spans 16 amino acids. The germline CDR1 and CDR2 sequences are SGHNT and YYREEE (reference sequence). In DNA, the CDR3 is TGTGCCAGCAGCTTGCCCGGGGACGCTAGCACAGATACGCAGTATTTT. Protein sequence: CASSLPGDASTDTQYF.

The CDR3 DNA follows: TGTGCCAGCAGTTTCTGGGACAGGATGAACACTGAAGCTTTCTTT. Translation gives CASSFWDRMNTEAFF. The chain couples TRBV28 to TRBJ1-1, with 8 positions matching TRBD1. The germline V gene has CDR1 MDHEN and CDR2 SYDVKM. V shed 3 bases and J 0 bases; nucleotides not matched to a gene: 3. The CDR3 sequence is 15 residues long.

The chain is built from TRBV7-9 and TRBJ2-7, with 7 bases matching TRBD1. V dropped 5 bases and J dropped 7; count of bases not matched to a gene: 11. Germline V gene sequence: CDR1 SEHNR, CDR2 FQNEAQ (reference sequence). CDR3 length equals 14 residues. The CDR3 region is CASSPTRGFREQYF. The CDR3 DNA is TGTGCCAGCAGCCCTACCAGGGGGTTTCGTGAGCAGTACTTC.

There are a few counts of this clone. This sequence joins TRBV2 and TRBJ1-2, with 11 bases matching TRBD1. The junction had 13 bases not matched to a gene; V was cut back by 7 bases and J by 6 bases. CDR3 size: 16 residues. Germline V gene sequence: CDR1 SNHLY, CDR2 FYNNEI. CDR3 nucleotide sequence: TGTGCCAGCACCAACCAGAGGGGACAGGGGGATAATGGCTACACCTTC. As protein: CASTNQRGQGDNGYTF.

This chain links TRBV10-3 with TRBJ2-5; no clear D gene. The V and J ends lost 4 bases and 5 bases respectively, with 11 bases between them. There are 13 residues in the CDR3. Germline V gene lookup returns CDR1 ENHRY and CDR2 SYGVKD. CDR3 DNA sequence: TGTGCCATCAGTGGCCAGGTAGGGGAGACCCAGTACTTC. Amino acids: CAISGQVGETQYF.

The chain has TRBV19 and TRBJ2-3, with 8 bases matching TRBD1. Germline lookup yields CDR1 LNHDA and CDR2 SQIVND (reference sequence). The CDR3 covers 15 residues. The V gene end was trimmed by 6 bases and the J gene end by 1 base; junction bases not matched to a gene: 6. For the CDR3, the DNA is TGTGCCAGTAGGGCGAGGACAGGGCGCACAGATACGCAGTATTTT. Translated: CASRARTGRTDTQYF.